The rows below give T cell receptor beta chains drawn from one sample of a study of shared clonotypes between healthy human individuals. Measured with immunoSEQ multiplex PCR; TCRdb has only the in-frame clones, and not every one. The sample records 2 million or so clones, 95% being singletons. Sequenced: naive CD4+ T cells sorted from blood. Receptors were obtained from a man aged 18 to 29 in good health. The CDR3 runs from the conserved cysteine through the conserved F or W. Fields, in order: CDR3 length, clone size, J gene, V gene, D gene, CDR3 DNA, CDR3 protein. A D gene is named only where the DNA matches it firmly. Rows give clone size only sometimes, using once, few, many, or a class for an expanded clone.

length: 16; size: .; J: TRBJ2-3; V: TRBV5-1; D: TRBD2; DNA: TGCGCCAGCAGCCAGTCGGGACTAGTCGTGACAGATACGCAGTATTTT; CDR3: CASSQSGLVVTDTQYF
length: 15; size: .; J: TRBJ1-5; V: TRBV6-5; D: .; DNA: TGTGCCAGCAGTTACGGACGCGGGCCGAATCAGCCCCAGCATTTT; CDR3: CASSYGRGPNQPQHF
length: 14; size: .; J: TRBJ2-7; V: TRBV6-6; D: .; DNA: TGTGCCACAGCGAGGGGGGGACAGACCTACGAGCAGTACTTC; CDR3: CATARGGQTYEQYF
length: 12; size: .; J: TRBJ2-2; V: TRBV11-2; D: .; DNA: TGTGCCAGCAGCTTAAACACCGGGGAGCTGTTTTTT; CDR3: CASSLNTGELFF
length: 16; size: .; J: TRBJ2-7; V: TRBV7-2; D: TRBD2; DNA: TGTGCCAGCAGCTTGGTGGGACTAGCGGGAGCAAACGAGCAGTACTTC; CDR3: CASSLVGLAGANEQYF
length: 15; size: .; J: TRBJ1-3; V: TRBV7-9; D: TRBD1; DNA: TGTGCCAGCAGCTCGATAGACAGGGTCGGAAACACCATATATTTT; CDR3: CASSSIDRVGNTIYF
length: 18; size: once; J: TRBJ1-4; V: TRBV28; D: TRBD1; DNA: TGTGCCACCTGGACACCCGGGACAGGGGGCGAGGCTAATGAAAAACTGTTTTTT; CDR3: CATWTPGTGGEANEKLFF
length: 16; size: .; J: TRBJ1-2; V: TRBV9; D: TRBD1; DNA: TGTGCCAGCAGCATCAAGGACAGGGGGTCCTCCTATGGCTACACCTTC; CDR3: CASSIKDRGSSYGYTF
length: 16; size: .; J: TRBJ2-3; V: TRBV7-9; D: TRBD2; DNA: TGTGCCAGCAGCCCTGCGGGGGGCCGGCTACTGGATACGCAGTATTTT; CDR3: CASSPAGGRLLDTQYF
length: 14; size: .; J: TRBJ2-7; V: TRBV25-1; D: TRBD1; DNA: TGTGCCAGCAGAAACAGGGGGCCCCCCTACGAGCAGTACTTC; CDR3: CASRNRGPPYEQYF
length: 13; size: once; J: TRBJ2-2; V: TRBV10-2; D: .; DNA: TGCGCCTTTCGGACAGCCGACACCGGGGAGCTGTTTTTT; CDR3: CAFRTADTGELFF
length: 15; size: few; J: TRBJ2-7; V: TRBV7-9; D: TRBD2; DNA: TGTGCCAGCAGCTCCTCCCTAGCGGGGGAGTACGAGCAGTACTTC; CDR3: CASSSSLAGEYEQYF
length: 13; size: .; J: TRBJ2-7; V: TRBV7-9; D: .; DNA: TGTGCCAGCACCCGGGAAGGGGCCTACGAGCAGTACTTC; CDR3: CASTREGAYEQYF
length: 15; size: once; J: TRBJ1-1; V: TRBV15; D: .; DNA: TGTGCCACCAGCAGGGGGGGACGGATGAACACTGAAGCTTTCTTT; CDR3: CATSRGGRMNTEAFF
length: 14; size: .; J: TRBJ2-1; V: TRBV5-1; D: .; DNA: TGCGCCAGCAGCCCGCTCGAGGGAACCAATGAGCAGTTCTTC; CDR3: CASSPLEGTNEQFF
length: 13; size: .; J: TRBJ1-2; V: TRBV25-1; D: .; DNA: TGTGCCAGCAGTGAATGGTCGGGGGATGGCTACACCTTC; CDR3: CASSEWSGDGYTF
length: 15; size: .; J: TRBJ2-7; V: TRBV29-1; D: TRBD2; DNA: TGCAGCGTGCAGCCTAGCGGGGGGGCTTCTTACGAGCAGTACTTC; CDR3: CSVQPSGGASYEQYF
length: 16; size: .; J: TRBJ2-1; V: TRBV25-1; D: .; DNA: TGTGCCAGCAGTGGGGCAGTGGGCAGCTCCTACAATGAGCAGTTCTTC; CDR3: CASSGAVGSSYNEQFF
length: 13; size: .; J: TRBJ1-1; V: TRBV6-5; D: TRBD1; DNA: TGTGCCAGCAGGAGACAGGGGGTCACTGAAGCTTTCTTT; CDR3: CASRRQGVTEAFF
length: 16; size: .; J: TRBJ1-5; V: TRBV5-4; D: .; DNA: TGTGCCAGCAGTTCTACGGGGGGCAATAGCAATCAGCCCCAGCATTTT; CDR3: CASSSTGGNSNQPQHF
length: 15; size: .; J: TRBJ2-5; V: TRBV10-1; D: .; DNA: TGCGCCAGCAGTGAGTCGGACGGGGCCCGGGAGACCCAGTACTTC; CDR3: CASSESDGARETQYF
length: 16; size: .; J: TRBJ1-1; V: TRBV25-1; D: .; DNA: TGTGCCAGCAGTGAAGGGTCGGGGGGGCGAGCCACTGAAGCTTTCTTT; CDR3: CASSEGSGGRATEAFF
length: 14; size: .; J: TRBJ1-1; V: TRBV19; D: TRBD1; DNA: TGTGCCAGTAGTAAGGACAGGGGAGTGACTGAAGCTTTCTTT; CDR3: CASSKDRGVTEAFF
length: 14; size: .; J: TRBJ2-7; V: TRBV7-2; D: TRBD2; DNA: TGTGCCAGCAGCTTAGATCTAGCGGGAGACGAGCAGTACTTC; CDR3: CASSLDLAGDEQYF
length: 17; size: .; J: TRBJ2-1; V: TRBV11-2; D: TRBD1; DNA: TGTGCCAGCAGCTTGATAGGACAGGGGGCCGTTAAGGATGAGCAGTTCTTC; CDR3: CASSLIGQGAVKDEQFF
length: 15; size: .; J: TRBJ1-6; V: TRBV7-9; D: .; DNA: TGTGCCAGCAGCTTAGAGCCCGGAAGGAGTTCACCCCTCCACTTT; CDR3: CASSLEPGRSSPLHF
length: 10; size: .; J: TRBJ1-2; V: TRBV29-1; D: .; DNA: TGCAGCGACGCATTTCCTGGCTACACCTTC; CDR3: CSDAFPGYTF
length: 11; size: .; J: TRBJ1-1; V: TRBV30; D: .; DNA: TGTGCCTGGAGGGGACGGGGGGAAGCTTTCTTT; CDR3: CAWRGRGEAFF
length: 14; size: .; J: TRBJ1-1; V: TRBV2; D: .; DNA: TGTGCCAGCAGGAAGGGGAATTCAGCCACTGAAGCTTTCTTT; CDR3: CASRKGNSATEAFF
length: 14; size: .; J: TRBJ1-5; V: TRBV6-6; D: .; DNA: TGTGCCAGCAGTTACTCTTACTTTAGTCAGCCCCAGCATTTT; CDR3: CASSYSYFSQPQHF
length: 13; size: .; J: TRBJ1-5; V: TRBV6-5; D: .; DNA: TGTGCCAGCCGGGGAGGGTTAAATCAGCCCCAGCATTTT; CDR3: CASRGGLNQPQHF
length: 17; size: .; J: TRBJ2-5; V: TRBV11-2; D: .; DNA: TGTGCCAGCAGCTTAGATGCTGCCGCTGGAGGGGGGCATACCAAGTACTTC; CDR3: CASSLDAAAGGGHTKYF
length: 14; size: .; J: TRBJ1-4; V: TRBV30; D: .; DNA: TGTGCCTGGAGTGTAATAGGGGTAGATGAAAAACTGTTTTTT; CDR3: CAWSVIGVDEKLFF
length: 10; size: .; J: TRBJ1-1; V: TRBV6-5; D: .; DNA: TGTGCCAGCCCCCGGTGTGGAGCTTTCTTT; CDR3: CASPRCGAFF
length: 14; size: .; J: TRBJ2-7; V: TRBV5-4; D: TRBD1; DNA: TGTGCCAGCAGCCCCCGGGACAGGGCCTACGAGCAGTACTTC; CDR3: CASSPRDRAYEQYF
length: 15; size: .; J: TRBJ1-6; V: TRBV7-2; D: .; DNA: TGTGCCAGCAGCCAATCCATGGCAGCTAATTCACCCCTCCACTTT; CDR3: CASSQSMAANSPLHF
length: 16; size: .; J: TRBJ2-6; V: TRBV6-5; D: .; DNA: TGTGCCAGCAGTTACTTAGGGGGTAGTGGGGCCAACGTCCTGACTTTC; CDR3: CASSYLGGSGANVLTF
length: 17; size: .; J: TRBJ1-1; V: TRBV9; D: .; DNA: TGTGCCAGCAGCGAGAACCCGGGGACAAACTCGAACACTGAAGCTTTCTTT; CDR3: CASSENPGTNSNTEAFF
length: 17; size: .; J: TRBJ2-1; V: TRBV7-2; D: TRBD1; DNA: TGTGCCAGCAGCCCCCGGACAGGTTCGAGCTCCTACAATGAGCAGTTCTTC; CDR3: CASSPRTGSSSYNEQFF
length: 17; size: .; J: TRBJ2-1; V: TRBV6-1; D: TRBD2; DNA: TGTGCCAGCAGTGAAGTCGGGGGAGGGAGCTCCTACAATGAGCAGTTCTTC; CDR3: CASSEVGGGSSYNEQFF
length: 13; size: .; J: TRBJ2-7; V: TRBV7-2; D: .; DNA: TGTGCCAGCAGCTTAATGACTCCCTACGAGCAGTACTTC; CDR3: CASSLMTPYEQYF
length: 16; size: .; J: TRBJ2-1; V: TRBV6-5; D: .; DNA: TGTGCCAGCAGTTACTCGGGGGCTTGGGCCAGCAATGAGCAGTTCTTC; CDR3: CASSYSGAWASNEQFF
length: 15; size: .; J: TRBJ2-2; V: TRBV2; D: TRBD2; DNA: TGTGCCAGCAGTGCGGCCCCGGGGGGCACCGGGGAGCTGTTTTTT; CDR3: CASSAAPGGTGELFF
length: 20; size: .; J: TRBJ2-7; V: TRBV28; D: .; DNA: TGTGCCAGCAGTTCCGGTCCCTTACCCGGGGCCCATATTTACTCCTACGAGCAGTACTTC; CDR3: CASSSGPLPGAHIYSYEQYF
length: 16; size: .; J: TRBJ1-2; V: TRBV18; D: .; DNA: TGTGCCAGCTCACTTCTCGTAGGGGAAGCTAACTATGGCTACACCTTC; CDR3: CASSLLVGEANYGYTF
length: 14; size: .; J: TRBJ1-2; V: TRBV6-5; D: TRBD1; DNA: TGTGCCAGCAGTTACTCAACGCAGGGGGCTGGCTACACCTTC; CDR3: CASSYSTQGAGYTF
length: 17; size: .; J: TRBJ2-7; V: TRBV5-4; D: .; DNA: TGTGCCAGCAGCTCCGGAACGTCAGGGACGGGCTCCTACGAGCAGTACTTC; CDR3: CASSSGTSGTGSYEQYF
length: 15; size: .; J: TRBJ1-2; V: TRBV5-1; D: .; DNA: TGCGCCAGCAGCAACGGACATCCACGCGTCTATGGCTACACCTTC; CDR3: CASSNGHPRVYGYTF
length: 18; size: once; J: TRBJ2-1; V: TRBV1; D: .; DNA: TGCACCAGCAGCCAAAAGCGGGTGAAATCTTTCTCCTACAATGAGCAGTTCTTC; CDR3: CTSSQKRVKSFSYNEQFF
length: 15; size: .; J: TRBJ2-7; V: TRBV6-5; D: .; DNA: TGTGCCAGCAGTTACGGTTCCGGGGGGCCCTACGAGCAGTACTTC; CDR3: CASSYGSGGPYEQYF
length: 13; size: once; J: TRBJ1-6; V: TRBV25-1; D: .; DNA: TGTGCCAGCAGTGAATGGCGGGGTTCACCCCTCCACTTT; CDR3: CASSEWRGSPLHF
length: 16; size: .; J: TRBJ2-2; V: TRBV30; D: .; DNA: TGTGCCTGGAGTGTACGGGGTTTACAGGGTAGGGGGGAGCTGTTTTTT; CDR3: CAWSVRGLQGRGELFF
length: 15; size: .; J: TRBJ2-1; V: TRBV28; D: .; DNA: TGTGCCAGCAGTTACCCTTCCTCCCGGCCCAATGAGCAGTTCTTC; CDR3: CASSYPSSRPNEQFF
length: 16; size: .; J: TRBJ2-1; V: TRBV9; D: .; DNA: TGTGCCAGCAGCGTAGAAGTTTGGGGGGCCTACAATGAGCAGTTCTTC; CDR3: CASSVEVWGAYNEQFF
length: 15; size: .; J: TRBJ1-4; V: TRBV18; D: TRBD1; DNA: TGTGCCAGCTCACCCCTCGGGACAGCTAATGAAAAACTGTTTTTT; CDR3: CASSPLGTANEKLFF
length: 15; size: once; J: TRBJ2-2; V: TRBV4-1; D: .; DNA: TGCGCCAGCAGCTATAGCAGGGTTGGATCCGGGGAGCTGTTTTTT; CDR3: CASSYSRVGSGELFF
length: 16; size: .; J: TRBJ1-1; V: TRBV5-6; D: .; DNA: TGTGCCAGCAGACAAGCAATGGACCTTTTAAACACTGAAGCTTTCTTT; CDR3: CASRQAMDLLNTEAFF
length: 13; size: .; J: TRBJ2-5; V: TRBV5-1; D: .; DNA: TGCGCCAGCAGAGGGGCCAGCCAAGAGACCCAGTACTTC; CDR3: CASRGASQETQYF
length: 16; size: .; J: TRBJ2-7; V: TRBV6-5; D: TRBD2; DNA: TGTGCCAGCAGTTACTCGAGTAGCGGGAGGCTGTACGAGCAGTACTTC; CDR3: CASSYSSSGRLYEQYF
length: 13; size: .; J: TRBJ2-7; V: TRBV11-2; D: .; DNA: TGTGCCAGCGAGGGGGGACAGTCCTACGAGCAGTACTTC; CDR3: CASEGGQSYEQYF